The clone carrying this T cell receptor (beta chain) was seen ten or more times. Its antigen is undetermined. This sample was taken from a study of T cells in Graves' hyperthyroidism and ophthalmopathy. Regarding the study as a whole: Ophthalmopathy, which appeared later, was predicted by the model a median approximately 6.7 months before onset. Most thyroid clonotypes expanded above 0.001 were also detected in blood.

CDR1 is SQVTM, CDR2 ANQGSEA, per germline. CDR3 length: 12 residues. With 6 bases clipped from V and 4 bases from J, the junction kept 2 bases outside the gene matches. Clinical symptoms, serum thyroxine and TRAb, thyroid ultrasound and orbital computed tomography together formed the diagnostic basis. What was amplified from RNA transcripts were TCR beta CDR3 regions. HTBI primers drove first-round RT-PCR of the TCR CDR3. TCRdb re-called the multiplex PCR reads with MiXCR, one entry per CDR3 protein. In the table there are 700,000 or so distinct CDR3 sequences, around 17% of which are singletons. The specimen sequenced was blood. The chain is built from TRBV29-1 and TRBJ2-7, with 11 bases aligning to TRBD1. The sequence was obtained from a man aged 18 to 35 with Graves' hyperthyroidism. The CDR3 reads CSVGTGGYEQYF. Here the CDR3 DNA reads TGCAGCGTGGGGACAGGGGGGTACGAGCAGTACTTC.